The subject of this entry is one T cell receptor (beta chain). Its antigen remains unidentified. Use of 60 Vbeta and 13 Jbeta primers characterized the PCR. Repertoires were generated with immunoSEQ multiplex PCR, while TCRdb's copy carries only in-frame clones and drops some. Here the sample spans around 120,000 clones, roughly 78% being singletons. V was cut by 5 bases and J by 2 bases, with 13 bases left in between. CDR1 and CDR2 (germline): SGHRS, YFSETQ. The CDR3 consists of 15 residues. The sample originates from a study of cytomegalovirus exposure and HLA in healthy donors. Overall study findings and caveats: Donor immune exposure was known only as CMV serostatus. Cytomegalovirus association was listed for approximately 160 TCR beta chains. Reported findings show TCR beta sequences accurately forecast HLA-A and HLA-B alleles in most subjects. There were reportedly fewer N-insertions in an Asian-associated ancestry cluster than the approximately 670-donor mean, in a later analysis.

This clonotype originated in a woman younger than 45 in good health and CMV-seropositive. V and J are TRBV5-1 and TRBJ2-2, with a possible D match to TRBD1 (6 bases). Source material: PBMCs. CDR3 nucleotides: TGCGCCAGCAGGCCCACAGGGATTAACACCGGGGAGCTGTTTTTT. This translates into CASRPTGINTGELFF.